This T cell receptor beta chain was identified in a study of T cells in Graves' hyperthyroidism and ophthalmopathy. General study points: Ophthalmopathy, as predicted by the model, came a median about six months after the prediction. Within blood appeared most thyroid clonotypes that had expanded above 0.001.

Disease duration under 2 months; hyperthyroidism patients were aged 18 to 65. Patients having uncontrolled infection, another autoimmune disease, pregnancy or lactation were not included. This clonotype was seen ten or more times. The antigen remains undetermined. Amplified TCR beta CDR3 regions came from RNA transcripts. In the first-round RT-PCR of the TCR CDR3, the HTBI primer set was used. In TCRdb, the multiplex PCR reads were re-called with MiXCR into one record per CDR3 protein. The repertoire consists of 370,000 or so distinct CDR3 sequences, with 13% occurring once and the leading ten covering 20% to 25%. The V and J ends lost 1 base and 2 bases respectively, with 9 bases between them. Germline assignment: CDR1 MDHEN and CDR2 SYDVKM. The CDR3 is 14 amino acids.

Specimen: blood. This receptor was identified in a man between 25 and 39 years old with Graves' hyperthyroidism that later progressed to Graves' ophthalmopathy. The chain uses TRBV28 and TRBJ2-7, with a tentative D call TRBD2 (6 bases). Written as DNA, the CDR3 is TGTGCCAGCAGTTTATTGGGGGGAACCTACGAGCAGTACTTC. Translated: CASSLLGGTYEQYF.